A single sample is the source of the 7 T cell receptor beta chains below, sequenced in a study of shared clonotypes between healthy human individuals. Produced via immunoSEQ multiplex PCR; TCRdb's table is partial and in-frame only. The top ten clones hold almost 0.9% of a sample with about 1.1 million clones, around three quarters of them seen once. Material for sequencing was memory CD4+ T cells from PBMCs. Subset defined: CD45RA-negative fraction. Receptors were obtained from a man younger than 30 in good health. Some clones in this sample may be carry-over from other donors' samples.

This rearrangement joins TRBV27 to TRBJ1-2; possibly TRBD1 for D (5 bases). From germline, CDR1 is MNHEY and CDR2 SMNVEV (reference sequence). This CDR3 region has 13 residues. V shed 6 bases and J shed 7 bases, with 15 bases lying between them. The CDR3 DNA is TGTGCCAGCAGACCCCATGGGGCTACTGGCTACACCTTC. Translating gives CASRPHGATGYTF.

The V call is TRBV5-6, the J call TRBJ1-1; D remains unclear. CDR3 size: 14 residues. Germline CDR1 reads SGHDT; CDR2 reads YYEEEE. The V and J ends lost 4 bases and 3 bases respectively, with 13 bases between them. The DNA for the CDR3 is TGTGCCAGCAGCATGGACGGGAGGTACACTGAAGCTTTCTTT. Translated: CASSMDGRYTEAFF.

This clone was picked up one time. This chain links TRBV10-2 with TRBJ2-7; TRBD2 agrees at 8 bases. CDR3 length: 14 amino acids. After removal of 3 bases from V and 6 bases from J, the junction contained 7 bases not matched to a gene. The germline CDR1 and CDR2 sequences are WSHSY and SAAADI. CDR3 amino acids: CASSEGLAWSEQYF. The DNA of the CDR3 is TGCGCCAGCAGTGAAGGACTAGCCTGGAGCGAGCAGTACTTC.

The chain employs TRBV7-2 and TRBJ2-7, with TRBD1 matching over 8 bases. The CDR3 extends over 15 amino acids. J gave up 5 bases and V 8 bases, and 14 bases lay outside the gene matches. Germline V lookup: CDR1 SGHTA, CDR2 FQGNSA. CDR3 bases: TGTGCCAGCGCGAAACGCAGGGGGCTCTGGAACGAGCAGTACTTC. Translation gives CASAKRRGLWNEQYF.

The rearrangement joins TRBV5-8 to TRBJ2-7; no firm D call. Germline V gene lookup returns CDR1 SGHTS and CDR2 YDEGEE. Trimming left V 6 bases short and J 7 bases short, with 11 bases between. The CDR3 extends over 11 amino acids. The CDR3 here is CASNLFGEQYF. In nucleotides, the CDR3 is TGTGCCAGCAACCTTTTTGGAGAGCAGTACTTC.

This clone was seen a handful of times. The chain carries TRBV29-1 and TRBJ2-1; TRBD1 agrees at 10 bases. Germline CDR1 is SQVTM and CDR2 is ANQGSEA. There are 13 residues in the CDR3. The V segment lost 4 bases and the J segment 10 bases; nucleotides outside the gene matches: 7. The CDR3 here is CSVAPGQGREQFF. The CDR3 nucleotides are TGCAGCGTTGCCCCGGGACAGGGGAGAGAGCAGTTCTTC.

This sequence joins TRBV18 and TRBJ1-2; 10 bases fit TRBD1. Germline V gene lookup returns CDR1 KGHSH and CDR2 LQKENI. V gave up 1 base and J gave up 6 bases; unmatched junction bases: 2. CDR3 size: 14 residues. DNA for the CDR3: TGTGCCAGCTCACCACGGACAGGGGGAGATGGCTACACCTTC. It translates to CASSPRTGGDGYTF.